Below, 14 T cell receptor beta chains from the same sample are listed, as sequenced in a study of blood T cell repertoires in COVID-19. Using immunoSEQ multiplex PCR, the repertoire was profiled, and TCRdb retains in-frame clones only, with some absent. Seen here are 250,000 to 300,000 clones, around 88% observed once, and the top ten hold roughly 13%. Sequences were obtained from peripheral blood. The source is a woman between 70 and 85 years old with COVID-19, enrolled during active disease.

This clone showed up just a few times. CDR3 nucleotide sequence: TGTGCCAGCAGTGCTAGGGACTATAGCAATCAGCCCCAGCATTTT. Translation gives CASSARDYSNQPQHF. This sequence joins TRBV2 and TRBJ1-5; D is perhaps TRBD1 (5 bases). Germline lookup yields CDR1 SNHLY and CDR2 FYNNEI. The CDR3 runs to 15 residues. Trimming pared 4 bases from V and 0 bases from J, leaving 10 bases between. Supplemented by reference TRBV2 and TRBJ1-5, the full variable domain reads EPEVTQTPSHQVTQMGQEVILRCVPISNHLYFYWYRQILGQKVEFLVSFYNNEISEKSEIFDDQFSVERPDGSNFTLKIRSTKLEDSAMYFCASSARDYSNQPQHFGDGTRLSIL.

The CDR3 sequence is CSASRQAGYGYTF. CDR3 DNA: TGCAGTGCTAGTCGGCAGGCAGGCTATGGCTACACCTTC. This chain connects TRBV20-1 to TRBJ1-2, with unresolved D. The germline gives CDR1 DFQATT, CDR2 SNEGSKA (reference sequence). The CDR3 runs 13 residues. V was shortened by 3 bases and J by 4 bases, with 12 bases between the two germline ends.

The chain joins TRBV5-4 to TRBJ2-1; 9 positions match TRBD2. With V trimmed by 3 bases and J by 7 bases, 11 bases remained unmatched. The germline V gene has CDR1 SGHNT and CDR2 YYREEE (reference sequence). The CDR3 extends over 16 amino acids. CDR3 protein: CASSSEPGLARNEQFF. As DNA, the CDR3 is TGTGCCAGCAGCTCGGAACCGGGACTAGCTCGGAATGAGCAGTTCTTC.

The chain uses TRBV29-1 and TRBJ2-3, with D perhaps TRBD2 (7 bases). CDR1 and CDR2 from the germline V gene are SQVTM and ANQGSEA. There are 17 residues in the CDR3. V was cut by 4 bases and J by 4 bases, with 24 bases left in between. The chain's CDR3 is CSVGRGHPRGDADTQYF. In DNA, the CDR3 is TGCAGCGTTGGTCGGGGGCACCCTCGGGGGGACGCAGATACGCAGTATTTT.

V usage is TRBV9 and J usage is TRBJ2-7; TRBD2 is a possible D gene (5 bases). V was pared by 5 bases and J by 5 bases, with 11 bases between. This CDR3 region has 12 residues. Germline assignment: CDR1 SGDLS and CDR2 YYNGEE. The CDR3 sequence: CASRGDTHEQYF. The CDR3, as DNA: TGTGCCAGCAGGGGAGACACCCACGAGCAGTACTTC.

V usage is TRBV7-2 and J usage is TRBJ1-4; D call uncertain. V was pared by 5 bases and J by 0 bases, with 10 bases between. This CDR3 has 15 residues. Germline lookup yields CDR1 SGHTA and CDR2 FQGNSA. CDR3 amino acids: CASSPYLATNEKLFF. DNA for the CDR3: TGTGCCAGCAGCCCATACCTAGCAACTAATGAAAAACTGTTTTTT. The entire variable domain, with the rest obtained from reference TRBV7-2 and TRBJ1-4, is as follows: GAGVSQSPSNKVTEKGKDVELRCDPISGHTALYWYRQSLGQGLEFLIYFQGNSAPDKSGLPSDRFSAERTGGSVSTLTIQRTQQEDSAVYLCASSPYLATNEKLFFGSGTQLSVL.

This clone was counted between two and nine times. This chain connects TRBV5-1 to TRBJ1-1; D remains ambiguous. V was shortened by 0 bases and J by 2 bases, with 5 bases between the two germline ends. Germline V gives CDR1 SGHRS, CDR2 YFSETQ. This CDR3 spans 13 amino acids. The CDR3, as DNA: TGCGCCAGCAGCTTGGTATTAAACACTGAAGCTTTCTTT. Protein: CASSLVLNTEAFF.

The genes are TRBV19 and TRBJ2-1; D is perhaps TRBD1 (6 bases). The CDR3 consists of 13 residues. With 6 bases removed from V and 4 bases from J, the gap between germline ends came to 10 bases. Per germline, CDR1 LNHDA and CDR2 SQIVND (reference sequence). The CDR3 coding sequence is TGTGCCAGTAGGTCCGGACAGTACAATGAGCAGTTCTTC. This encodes CASRSGQYNEQFF.

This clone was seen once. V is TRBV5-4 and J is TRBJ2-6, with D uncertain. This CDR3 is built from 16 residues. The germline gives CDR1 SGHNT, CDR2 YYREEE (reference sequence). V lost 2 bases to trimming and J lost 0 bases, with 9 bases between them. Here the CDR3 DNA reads TGTGCCAGCAGCTTTTATCTAAGCTCTGGGGCCAACGTCCTGACTTTC. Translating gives CASSFYLSSGANVLTF.

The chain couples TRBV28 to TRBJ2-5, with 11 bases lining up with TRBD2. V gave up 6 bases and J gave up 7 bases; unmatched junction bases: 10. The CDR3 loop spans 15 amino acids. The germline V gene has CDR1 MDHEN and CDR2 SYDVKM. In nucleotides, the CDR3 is TGTGCCAGCAGGGCAGGGACTAGCGGTGGCGGGACCCAGTACTTC. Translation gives CASRAGTSGGGTQYF.

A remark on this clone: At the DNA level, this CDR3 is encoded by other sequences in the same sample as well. In DNA, the CDR3 is TGCGCCAGCAGCTCAACAGGGGACACTGAAGCTTTCTTT. Amino acids: CASSSTGDTEAFF. The chain is built from TRBV5-1 and TRBJ1-1, with 7 positions matching TRBD1. The V and J ends lost 3 bases and 3 bases, in that order; junction bases with no gene match: 2. Germline V lookup: CDR1 SGHRS, CDR2 YFSETQ. The CDR3 consists of 13 residues.

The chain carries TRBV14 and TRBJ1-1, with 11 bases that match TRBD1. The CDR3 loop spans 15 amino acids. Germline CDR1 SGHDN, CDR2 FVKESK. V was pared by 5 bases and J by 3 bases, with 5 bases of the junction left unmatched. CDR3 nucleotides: TGTGCCAGCAGCGGACAGGGGGCACTGGACACTGAAGCTTTCTTT. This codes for CASSGQGALDTEAFF.

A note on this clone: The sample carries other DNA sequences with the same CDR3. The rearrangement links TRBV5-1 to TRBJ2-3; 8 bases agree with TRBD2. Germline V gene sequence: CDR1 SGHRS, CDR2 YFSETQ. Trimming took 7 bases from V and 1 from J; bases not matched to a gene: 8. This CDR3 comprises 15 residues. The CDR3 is CASSQGAGGTDTQYF. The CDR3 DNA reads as TGCGCCAGCTCCCAGGGAGCGGGGGGCACAGATACGCAGTATTTT.

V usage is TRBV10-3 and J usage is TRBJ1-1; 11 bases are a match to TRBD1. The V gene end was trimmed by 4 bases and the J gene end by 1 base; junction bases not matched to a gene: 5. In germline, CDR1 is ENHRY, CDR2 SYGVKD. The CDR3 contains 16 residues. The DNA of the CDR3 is TGTGCCATCAGTGGGACGGGACAGGGGGGGAACACTGAAGCTTTCTTT. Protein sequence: CAISGTGQGGNTEAFF.